This T cell receptor beta chain was captured in a study of T-cell memory formation after mild COVID-19. About the study: Clusters were largely donor specific.

Remarks on this clonotype: Antigen unknown.

General study findings and limits: Day 15 to 85 contracting clones showed balanced CD4/CD8; day 15 to 37 expanders favored CD4+.

TCRdb redid the calling of the 5' RACE reads with MiXCR, one entry per CDR3 protein. The sample shows some 320,000 distinct CDR3 sequences, roughly an eighth of them seen only once. This CDR3 has 18 residues. The trim removed 4 bases at V and 4 bases at J, leaving 17 bases unmatched. In germline, CDR1 is MGHRA, CDR2 YSYEKL. This chain links TRBV4-1 with TRBJ2-5; 8 bases map to TRBD2. Source material: PBMCs or a T cell subset sorted from them (not recorded which). The sequence derives from a man between 18 and 29 years old who had mild COVID-19 (a few samples of this study predate the infection). Cell type and time point are not known. Here the CDR3 reads CASSRLSLRGGERETQYF. CDR3 nucleotides: TGCGCCAGCAGCCGTCTATCCTTACGGGGGGGCGAGCGAGAGACCCAGTACTTC.